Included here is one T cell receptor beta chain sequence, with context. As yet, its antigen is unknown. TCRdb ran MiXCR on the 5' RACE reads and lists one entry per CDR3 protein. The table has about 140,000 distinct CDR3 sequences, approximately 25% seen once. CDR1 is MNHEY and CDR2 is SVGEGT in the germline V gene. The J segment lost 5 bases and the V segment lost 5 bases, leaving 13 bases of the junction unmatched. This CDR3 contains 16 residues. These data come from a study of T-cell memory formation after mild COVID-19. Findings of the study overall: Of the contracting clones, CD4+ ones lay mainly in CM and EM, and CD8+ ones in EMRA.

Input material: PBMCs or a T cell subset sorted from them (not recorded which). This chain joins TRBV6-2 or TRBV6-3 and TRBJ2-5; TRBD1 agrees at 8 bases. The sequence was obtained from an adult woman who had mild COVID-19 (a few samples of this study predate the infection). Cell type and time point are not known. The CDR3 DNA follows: TGTGCCAGCAGTAGACTCGGACAGGGCCTCGGGGAGACCCAGTACTTC. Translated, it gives CASSRLGQGLGETQYF.